The rows below give T cell receptor beta chains drawn from one sample of a study of T cell responses to AZD1222 COVID-19 vaccine. Assay: immunoSEQ multiplex PCR; the TCRdb copy retains only in-frame clones and omits some. The data contain around 250,000 clones, approximately 93% of them singletons. Sequenced here: peripheral blood, sampled on day 0 of AZD1222 vaccination. Source of these receptors: an adult in good health. Each CDR3 is given with its conserved first and last residue.

TRBJ2-2	TRBV24-1	14	CATSELKNTGELFF
TRBJ2-7	TRBV6-2/TRBV6-3	12	CASSARLGEQYF
TRBJ1-2	TRBV15	14	CATSRDRGNYGYTF
TRBJ1-4	TRBV4-2	15	CASSQVWGTNEKLFF
TRBJ1-2	TRBV28	11	CASKGGEGYTF
TRBJ1-5	TRBV27	14	CASSFAGQNQPQHF
TRBJ2-4	TRBV6-2/TRBV6-3	14	CASSWGLARNIQYF
TRBJ2-1	TRBV9	17	CASSGLSGALTYNEQFF
TRBJ2-7	TRBV10-3	13	CAISGTGGEEQYF
TRBJ1-5	TRBV18	15	CASSRGDSLNQPQHF
TRBJ2-2	TRBV28	13	CASSPHRTGELFF
TRBJ2-3	TRBV3-1/TRBV3-2	12	CASSQDTDTQYF
TRBJ1-2	TRBV29-1	16	CSVEDSYGTGVRGYTF
TRBJ2-7	TRBV7-9	15	CASSFGAGGPGEQYF
TRBJ2-5	TRBV11-1	16	CASSAMTSATQETQYF
TRBJ1-3	TRBV9	15	CASSVEEDSGNTIYF
TRBJ2-7	TRBV6-1	14	CASSDRGGRAEQYF
TRBJ1-5	TRBV28	13	CASILPGRQPQHF
TRBJ1-5	TRBV28	13	CASRKTGNQPQHF
TRBJ2-7	TRBV5-5	16	CASSLSWREMSYEQYF
TRBJ1-2	TRBV2	15	CASSVDIPDSYGYTF
TRBJ2-3	TRBV7-8	12	CASTNLGGTQYF
TRBJ2-1	TRBV11-2	15	CASSPQRTAYNEQFF